This T cell receptor beta chain originates from a study of cytomegalovirus exposure and HLA in healthy donors. This clone was counted once. J gave up 3 bases and V 3 bases, and 10 bases lay outside the gene matches. The CDR3 extends over 17 amino acids. The germline CDR1 and CDR2 sequences are KGHSH and LQKENI. The PCR contained 60 Vbeta and 13 Jbeta primers. The protocol was immunoSEQ multiplex PCR, while the TCRdb copy is restricted to in-frame clones and leaves out a portion. The sample includes tens of thousands of clones, 76% of them seen just once. Material for sequencing was PBMCs. The chain combines TRBV18 with TRBJ1-3; TRBD1 matches at 8 bases. The origin of this receptor is a male donor in good health and CMV-seronegative. DNA of the CDR3: TGTGCCAGCTCACCTCGCGTCGACAGGGGTAGTGGAAACACCATATATTTT. Protein: CASSPRVDRGSGNTIYF.